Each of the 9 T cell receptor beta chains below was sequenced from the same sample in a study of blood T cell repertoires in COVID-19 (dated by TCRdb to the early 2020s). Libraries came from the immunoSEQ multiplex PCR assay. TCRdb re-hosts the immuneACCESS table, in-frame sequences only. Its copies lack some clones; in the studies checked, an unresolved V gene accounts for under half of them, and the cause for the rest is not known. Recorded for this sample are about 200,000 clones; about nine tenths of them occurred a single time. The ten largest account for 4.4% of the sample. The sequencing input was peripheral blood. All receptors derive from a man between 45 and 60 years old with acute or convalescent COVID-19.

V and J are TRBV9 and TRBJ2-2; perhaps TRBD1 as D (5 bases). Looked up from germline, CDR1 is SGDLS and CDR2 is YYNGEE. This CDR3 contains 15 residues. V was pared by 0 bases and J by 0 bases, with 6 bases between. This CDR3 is CASSVGQTNTGELFF. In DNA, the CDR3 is TGTGCCAGCAGCGTAGGACAGACGAACACCGGGGAGCTGTTTTTT.

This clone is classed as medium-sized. Here the CDR3 DNA reads TGCAGTGCTAGGGGGACAGACCTCTACACCTTC. Translated, it gives CSARGTDLYTF. This rearrangement joins TRBV20-1 to TRBJ1-2; TRBD1 agrees at 7 bases. V gave up 3 bases and J gave up 10 bases; unmatched junction bases: 5. The V gene's germline CDR1 is DFQATT and CDR2 SNEGSKA (reference sequence). CDR3 length: 11 amino acids.

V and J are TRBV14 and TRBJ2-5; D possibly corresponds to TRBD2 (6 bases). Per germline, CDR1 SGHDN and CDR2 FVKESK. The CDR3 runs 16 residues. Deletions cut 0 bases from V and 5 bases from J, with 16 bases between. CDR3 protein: CASSQDSGTRMETQYF. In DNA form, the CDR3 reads TGTGCCAGCAGCCAAGATTCCGGGACTCGTATGGAGACCCAGTACTTC.

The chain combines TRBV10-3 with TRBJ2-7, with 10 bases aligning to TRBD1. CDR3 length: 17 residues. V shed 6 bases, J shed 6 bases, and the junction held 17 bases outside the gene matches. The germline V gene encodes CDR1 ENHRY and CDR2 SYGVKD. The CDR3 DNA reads TGTGCCATCAGCCACAAGATCGGACAGGGGGGAAGCCCCGAGCAGTACTTC. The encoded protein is CAISHKIGQGGSPEQYF.

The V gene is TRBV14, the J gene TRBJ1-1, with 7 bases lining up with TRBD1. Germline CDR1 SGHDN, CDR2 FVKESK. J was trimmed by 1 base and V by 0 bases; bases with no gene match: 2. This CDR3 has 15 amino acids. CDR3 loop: CASSQDGTANTEAFF. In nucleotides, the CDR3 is TGTGCCAGCAGCCAAGATGGGACAGCGAACACTGAAGCTTTCTTT.

CDR3 amino acids: CASSKASREVSYEQYF. CDR3 DNA: TGTGCCAGCAGCAAAGCCTCGAGGGAAGTCTCCTACGAGCAGTACTTC. The chain employs TRBV21-1 and TRBJ2-7; TRBD2, as called in the table, went unchecked against the DNA. TRBV21-1 is annotated as a pseudogene. CDR3 size: 16 residues.

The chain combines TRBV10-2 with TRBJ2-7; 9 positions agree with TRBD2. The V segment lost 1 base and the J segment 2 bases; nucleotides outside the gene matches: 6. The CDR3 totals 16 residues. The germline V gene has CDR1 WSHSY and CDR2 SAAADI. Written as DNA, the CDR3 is TGCGCCAGCAGTGAGTTGAAGGTAGCGGGGGCCTACGAGCAGTACTTC. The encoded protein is CASSELKVAGAYEQYF.

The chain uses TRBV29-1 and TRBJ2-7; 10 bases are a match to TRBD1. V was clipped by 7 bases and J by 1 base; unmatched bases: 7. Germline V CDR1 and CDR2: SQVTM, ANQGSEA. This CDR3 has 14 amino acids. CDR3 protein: CSAVGDRGSYEQYF. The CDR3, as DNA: TGCAGCGCCGTGGGGGACAGGGGATCCTACGAGCAGTACTTC.

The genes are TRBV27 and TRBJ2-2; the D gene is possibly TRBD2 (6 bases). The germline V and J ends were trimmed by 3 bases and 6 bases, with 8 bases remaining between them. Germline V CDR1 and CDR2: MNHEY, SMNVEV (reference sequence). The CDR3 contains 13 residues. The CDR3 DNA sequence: TGTGCCAGCAGTTTGGAGGGGCCCGGGGAGCTGTTTTTT. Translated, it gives CASSLEGPGELFF.